This T cell receptor beta chain came from a study of response to subunit inactivated influenza vaccine. The CDR3 covers 13 residues. Trimming left V 5 bases short and J 5 bases short, with 12 bases between. CDR1 is SGHTA, CDR2 FQGNSA, per germline. One entry per CDR3 protein, called by TCRdb with MiXCR from the RT-PCR reads. Altogether some 180,000 distinct CDR3 sequences are present, about a tenth being singletons, with the ten largest covering under 13%. This clonotype was detected ten times or more. Its target is unknown. Study results and limitations: Every seasonal influenza vaccination brings in few new T cells, the authors suggested.

This sequence originates from a man in his fifties or sixties who received an inactivated influenza vaccine. V usage is TRBV7-2 and J usage is TRBJ1-2; TRBD1 is a possible D gene (5 bases). Sequencing was performed on non-naive T cells sorted from PBMCs, taken on the day of vaccination. CDR3 DNA: TGTGCCAGCAGCCCAGGGACCGCTTATGGCTACACCTTC. Translated, it gives CASSPGTAYGYTF.